This T cell receptor (beta chain) was captured by sequencing in a study of blood T cell repertoires in COVID-19. TCRdb's table, derived via immunoSEQ multiplex PCR, lists solely in-frame clones and lacks some. The table shows about 45,000 clones, with approximately 80% occurring only once. V was cut by 0 bases and J by 0 bases, with 5 bases left in between. Germline CDR1 reads MNHEY; CDR2 reads SVGAGI. The CDR3 covers 14 residues. The V gene is TRBV6-5, the J gene TRBJ1-1; the D is unclear. The source is a human donor in a cohort sampled during active COVID-19. Sequencing input: peripheral blood. In DNA form, the CDR3 reads TGTGCCAGCAGTTACTCCTTCTTGAACACTGAAGCTTTCTTT. Its protein product is CASSYSFLNTEAFF.